This T cell receptor (beta chain) emerged from a study of beta chain features in type 1 diabetes. TCRB transcripts that were expressed got sequenced, as all of the isolated RNA had been reverse transcribed. The assay was immunoSEQ multiplex PCR, and TCRdb's table has in-frame clones only and misses some. The profile covers about 260,000 clones, with roughly two thirds appearing a single time and around 0.05% taken by the ten largest. Study-wide results and limits: The study left unresolved whether HLA type influences TCRB rearrangement. Among type 1 diabetes patients, VDJ junctions had fewer insertions and more deletions. TCRB CDR3 length was moderately but significantly reduced in all four CD4+ subsets of Type 1 diabetes patients.

The CDR3 is made up of 13 amino acids. CDR1 is GTSNPN, CDR2 SVGIG, per germline (reference sequence). The V end lost 2 bases, the J end lost 15 bases, and 20 bases lay between the germline ends. Sorting of CD4+ naive, central memory, regulatory and stem cell-like memory cells was performed via CD45RO/CCR7/CD25/CD127/CD95/CD27. With regard to this clone: The antigen remains undetermined.

The genes are TRBV30 and TRBJ2-1; either TRBD1 or TRBD2 may fit D (6 bases each). The sample taken for sequencing was naive CD4+ T cells from blood. The TCR originated in a man aged 25-40 years in good health. The DNA for the CDR3 is TGTGCCTGGAGTCCTGGGGGCATGGGGACTCGGTTCTTC. Encoded protein: CAWSPGGMGTRFF.